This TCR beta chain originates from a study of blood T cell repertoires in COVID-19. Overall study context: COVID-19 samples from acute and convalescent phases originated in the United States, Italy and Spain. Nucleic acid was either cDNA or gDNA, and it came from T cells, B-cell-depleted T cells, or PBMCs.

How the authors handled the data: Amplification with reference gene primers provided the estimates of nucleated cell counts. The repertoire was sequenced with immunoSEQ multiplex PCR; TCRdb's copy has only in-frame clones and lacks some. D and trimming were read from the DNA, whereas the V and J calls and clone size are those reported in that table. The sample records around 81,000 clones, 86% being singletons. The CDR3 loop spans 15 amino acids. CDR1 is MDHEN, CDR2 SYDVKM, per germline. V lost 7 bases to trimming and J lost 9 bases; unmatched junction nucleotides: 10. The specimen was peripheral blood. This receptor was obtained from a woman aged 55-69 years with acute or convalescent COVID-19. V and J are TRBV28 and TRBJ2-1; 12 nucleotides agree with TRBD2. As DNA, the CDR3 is TGTGCCAGCACCCTGGTGACTAGCGGGAGTATTGAGCAGTTCTTC. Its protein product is CASTLVTSGSIEQFF.